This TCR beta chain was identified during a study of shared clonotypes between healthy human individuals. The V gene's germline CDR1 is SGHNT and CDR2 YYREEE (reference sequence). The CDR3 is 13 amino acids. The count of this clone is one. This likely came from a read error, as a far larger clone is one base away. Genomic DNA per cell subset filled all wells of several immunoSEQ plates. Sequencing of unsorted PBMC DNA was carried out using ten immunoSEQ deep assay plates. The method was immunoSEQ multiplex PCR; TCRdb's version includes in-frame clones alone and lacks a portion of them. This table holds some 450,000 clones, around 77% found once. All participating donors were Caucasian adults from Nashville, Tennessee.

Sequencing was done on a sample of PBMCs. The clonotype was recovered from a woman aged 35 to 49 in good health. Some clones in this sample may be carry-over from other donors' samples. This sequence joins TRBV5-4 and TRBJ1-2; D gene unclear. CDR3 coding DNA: TGTGCCAGCAGCTTGGACACTAACTATGGCCACACCTTC. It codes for CASSLDTNYGHTF. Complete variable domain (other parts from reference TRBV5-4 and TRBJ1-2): ETGVTQSPTHLIKTRGQQVTLRCSSQSGHNTVSWYQQALGQGPQFIFQYYREEENGRGNFPPRFSGLQFPNYSSELNVNALELDDSALYLCASSLDTNYGHTFGSGTRLTVV.